The 14 T cell receptor beta chains below all came from one sample that was sequenced in a study of radiation and T cells in renal cell carcinoma (TCRdb year 2020). The sample's time point label is to be understood as: blood 4 weeks post-SBRT, at nephrectomy. This specimen's treatment or condition label, interpreted: 15 Gy SBRT to primary tumor, nephrectomy 4 weeks later. Libraries were constructed by the immunoSEQ multiplex PCR assay. Entries here come from immuneACCESS through TCRdb and include only in-frame sequences with V and J called. Some clones fail to appear in such tables; in the studies checked, an unresolved V gene covers under half of the shortfall, and the cause of the remainder is unknown. The sample yields around 180,000 clones; less than 90% were counted once. The leading ten clones occupy over 9% of the sample. The input for sequencing was blood, taken from a patient whose treatment included radiotherapy and nephrectomy. The receptors stem from a woman aged 45-65 years with renal cell carcinoma.

This chain uses TRBV9 with TRBJ2-1; perhaps D is TRBD1 or TRBD2 (5 bases each). Trimming pared 3 bases from V and 4 bases from J, leaving 17 bases between. The CDR3 sequence is 16 residues long. Germline-derived CDR1 and CDR2 are SGDLS and YYNGEE. This CDR3 reads CASSAPPGTEYNEQFF. CDR3 in DNA: TGTGCCAGCAGCGCTCCGCCCGGGACGGAATACAATGAGCAGTTCTTC.

The chain has TRBV19 and TRBJ2-1, with D tentatively TRBD2 (5 bases). The germline V and J ends were trimmed by 4 bases and 1 base, with 8 bases remaining between them. Germline loops: CDR1 LNHDA, CDR2 SQIVND (reference sequence). The CDR3 length is 14 residues. The chain's CDR3 is CASSRSGSYNEQFF. The CDR3 DNA reads as TGTGCCAGTAGTAGAAGCGGTTCCTACAATGAGCAGTTCTTC.

The CDR3 loop is CASSFYYEETQYF. The CDR3 DNA is TGTGCCAGCAGCTTTTACTATGAAGAGACCCAGTACTTC. The rearrangement links TRBV5-6 to TRBJ2-5; no definite D call. CDR1 is SGHDT and CDR2 is YYEEEE in the germline V gene. The CDR3 has 13 residues. V was pared by 2 bases and J by 3 bases, with 8 bases between.

The chain uses TRBV11-2 and TRBJ1-2; weak D call: TRBD1 (6 bases). Trimming removed 5 bases from V and 3 bases from J, with 10 bases in between. The CDR3 length is 13 residues. From germline, CDR1 is SGHAT and CDR2 FQNNGV. CDR3 region: CASSLGGHYGYTF. The CDR3 DNA is TGTGCCAGCAGCCTGGGGGGGCACTATGGCTACACCTTC.

V usage is TRBV19 and J usage is TRBJ2-1, with TRBD2 as a possible D gene (6 bases). The CDR3 runs to 13 residues. Germline CDR1 and CDR2: LNHDA and SQIVND (reference sequence). Trimming removed 11 bases at V and 0 bases at J, with 11 bases between. The CDR3 loop is CASGGSSYNEQFF. The DNA for the CDR3 is TGTGCCTCCGGAGGGAGCTCCTACAATGAGCAGTTCTTC.

The chain carries TRBV11-3 and TRBJ2-2, with D possibly called TRBD1 or TRBD2 (5 bases each). V lost 5 bases and J 8 bases, leaving 27 bases between the germline ends. Germline CDR1 reads SGHNT; CDR2 reads YENEEA. This CDR3 is 18 amino acids long. CDR3 sequence (DNA): TGTGCCAGCAGCCCCCCCCTGGGGTTGGGGACCACCGGAGGGGAGCTGTTTTTT. Its translation: CASSPPLGLGTTGGELFF. Full variable domain (rest looked up from reference TRBV11-3 and TRBJ2-2): EAGVVQSPRYKIIEKKQPVAFWCNPISGHNTLYWYLQNLGQGPELLIRYENEEAVDDSQLPKDRFSAERLKGVDSTLKIQPAELGDSAVYLCASSPPLGLGTTGGELFFGEGSRLTVL.

The chain combines TRBV6-5 with TRBJ1-4; D not resolved. Germline lookup yields CDR1 MNHEY and CDR2 SVGAGI. There are 15 residues in the CDR3. Trimming left V 4 bases short and J 8 bases short, with 17 bases between. The DNA for the CDR3 is TGTGCCAGCAGTTTTGGGTCCGGGCTTGGAGAAAAACTGTTTTTT. This codes for CASSFGSGLGEKLFF.

V usage is TRBV7-2 and J usage is TRBJ2-1; D gene unclear. Germline values: CDR1 SGHTA, CDR2 FQGNSA. The CDR3 totals 15 residues. V was clipped by 2 bases and J by 6 bases, with 14 bases between them. The CDR3 loop reads CASSLKVGRLNEQFF. The CDR3 region has the DNA TGTGCCAGCAGCTTAAAGGTCGGCAGGCTCAATGAGCAGTTCTTC.

This clone appeared a single time. The V call is TRBV10-3, the J call TRBJ1-1, with 7 bases identical to TRBD1. J gave up 7 bases and V 4 bases, and 6 bases lay outside the gene matches. The CDR3 consists of 13 residues. CDR1 and CDR2 (germline): ENHRY, SYGVKD. The CDR3 sequence: CAISAGQTIEAFF. The DNA for the CDR3 is TGTGCCATCAGTGCGGGACAGACGATTGAAGCTTTCTTT.

Written as DNA, the CDR3 is TGTGCCAGCAGTGTTAGGGGAACCATTCAGTACTTC. Its translation is CASSVRGTIQYF. The chain combines TRBV2 with TRBJ2-4, with D possibly TRBD1 on 5 matching bases. Trimming stripped 4 bases from V and 9 bases from J, with 10 bases between. Germline-derived CDR1 and CDR2 are SNHLY and FYNNEI. This CDR3 is 12 amino acids long.

This clone was seen a handful of times. The rearrangement uses TRBV29-1 and TRBJ1-1; D remains unclear. V was shortened by 6 bases and J by 4 bases, with 12 bases between the two germline ends. The CDR3 has 12 residues. Germline CDR1 reads SQVTM; CDR2 reads ANQGSEA. As DNA, the CDR3 is TGCAGCGTCGGGATGGAGGGCACTGAAGCTTTCTTT. Encoded protein: CSVGMEGTEAFF.

V and J are TRBV6-1 and TRBJ1-3; 11 nucleotides align to TRBD1. V was clipped by 10 bases and J by 8 bases; unmatched bases: 13. Germline V gene data show CDR1 as MNHNS and CDR2 as SASEGT. This CDR3 spans 15 amino acids. The CDR3 coding sequence is TGTGCCATCCTACGACTCCGGGACAGGGGGTACACCATATATTTT. The encoded protein is CAILRLRDRGYTIYF.

The V gene is TRBV7-2, the J gene TRBJ2-5, with 11 bases lining up with TRBD2. Trimming took 1 base from V and 5 from J; bases not matched to a gene: 9. The CDR3 consists of 17 residues. In germline, CDR1 is SGHTA, CDR2 FQGNSA. This chain's CDR3 is CASSLDSSGGARETQYF. The CDR3 DNA reads as TGTGCCAGCAGCTTAGATAGTAGCGGGGGGGCTCGGGAGACCCAGTACTTC.

The genes are TRBV10-3 and TRBJ1-2, with a possible D match to TRBD1 (6 bases). This CDR3 contains 13 residues. Trimming shortened V by 0 bases and J by 6 bases, and 8 bases separated the two germline ends. Germline V gives CDR1 ENHRY, CDR2 SYGVKD. The CDR3 is CAISESGGDGYTF. For the CDR3, the DNA is TGTGCCATCAGTGAGTCAGGGGGGGATGGCTACACCTTC.